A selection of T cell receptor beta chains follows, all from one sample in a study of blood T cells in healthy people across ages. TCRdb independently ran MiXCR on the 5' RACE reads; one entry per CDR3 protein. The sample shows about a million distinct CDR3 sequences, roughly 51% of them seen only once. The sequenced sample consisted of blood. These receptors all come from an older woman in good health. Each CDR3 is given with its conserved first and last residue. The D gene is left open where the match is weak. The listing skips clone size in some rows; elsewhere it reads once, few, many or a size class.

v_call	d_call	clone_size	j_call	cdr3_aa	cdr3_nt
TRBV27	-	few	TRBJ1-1	CASADVMNTEAFF	TGTGCCAGCGCCGACGTTATGAACACTGAAGCTTTCTTT
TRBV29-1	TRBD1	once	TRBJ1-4	CSVEIQGDGEKLFF	TGCAGCGTTGAAATCCAGGGGGACGGTGAAAAACTGTTTTTT
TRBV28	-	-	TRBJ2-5	CASSPPPKGLQETQYF	TGTGCCAGCAGTCCACCTCCGAAGGGCCTCCAAGAGACCCAGTACTTC
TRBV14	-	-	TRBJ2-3	CASSDTPFQTDHTDTQYF	TGTGCCAGCAGCGACACCCCCTTTCAGACGGATCACACAGATACGCAGTATTTT
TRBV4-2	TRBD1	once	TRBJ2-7	CASSARDRGREQYF	TGTGCCAGCAGCGCCCGGGACAGGGGGCGCGAGCAGTACTTC
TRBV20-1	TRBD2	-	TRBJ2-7	CSASGTSGITYEQYF	TGCAGTGCAAGTGGGACTAGCGGGATAACGTACGAGCAGTACTTC
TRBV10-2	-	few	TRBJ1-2	CASSDRVEYGYTF	TGCGCCAGCAGTGACAGGGTGGAGTATGGCTACACCTTC
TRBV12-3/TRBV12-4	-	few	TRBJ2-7	CASSLSNWGSYEQYF	TGTGCCAGCAGTTTAAGTAACTGGGGGAGCTACGAGCAGTACTTC
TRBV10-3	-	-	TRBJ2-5	CAISDGGFGGEQYF	TGTGCCATCAGTGATGGAGGGTTCGGAGGAGAGCAGTACTTC
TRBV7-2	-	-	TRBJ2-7	CASRIPPFEQYF	TGTGCCAGCAGAATCCCACCGTTCGAGCAGTACTTC
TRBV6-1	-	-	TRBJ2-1	CASSEVQRQFF	TGTGCCAGCAGTGAAGTCCAGCGTCAGTTCTTC
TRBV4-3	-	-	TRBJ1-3	CASSPLAGTGNTIYF	TGCGCCAGTTCGCCCCTGGCGGGTACAGGAAACACCATATATTTT
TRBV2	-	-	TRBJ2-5	CASASSETQYF	TGTGCCAGCGCCTCCTCAGAGACCCAGTACTTC
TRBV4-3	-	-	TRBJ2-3	CASSQDYNTQYF	TGCGCCAGCAGCCAAGATTACAATACGCAGTATTTT
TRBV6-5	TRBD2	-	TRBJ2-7	CASWTSTEQYF	TGTGCCAGCTGGACTAGCACCGAGCAGTACTTC
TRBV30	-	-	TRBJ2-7	CAWSVGAEQYF	TGTGCCTGGAGTGTAGGGGCCGAGCAGTACTTC
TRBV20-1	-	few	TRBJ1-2	CSARALDNAGYTF	TGCAGTGCTAGAGCCTTGGACAATGCTGGCTACACCTTC
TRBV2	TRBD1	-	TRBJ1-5	CASSVDRGLSQPQHF	TGTGCCAGCAGTGTGGACAGGGGTCTCTCTCAGCCCCAGCATTTT
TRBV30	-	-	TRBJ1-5	CAWSVSTGPQPQHF	TGTGCCTGGAGTGTAAGTACAGGGCCTCAGCCCCAGCATTTT
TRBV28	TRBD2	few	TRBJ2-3	CASRVAGTGGDTQYF	TGTGCCAGCAGAGTAGCGGGAACCGGGGGGGATACGCAGTATTTT
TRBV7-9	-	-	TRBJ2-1	CASSLVVRAAQETQFF	TGTGCCAGCAGCTTAGTGGTGAGAGCGGCCCAAGAGACCCAGTTCTTC
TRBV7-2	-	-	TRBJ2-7	CASTFPPLALPAYEQYF	TGTGCCAGCACCTTCCCCCCTCTGGCTTTGCCTGCCTACGAGCAGTACTTC
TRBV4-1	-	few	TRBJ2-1	CASGGWANEQFF	TGCGCCAGCGGGGGGTGGGCCAATGAGCAGTTCTTC
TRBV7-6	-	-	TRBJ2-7	CASSLEAGVTYEQYF	TGTGCCAGCAGCTTAGAGGCAGGGGTAACCTACGAGCAGTACTTC
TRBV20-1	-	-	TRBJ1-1	CSARDQGLGIPEAFF	TGCAGTGCTAGAGATCAGGGCCTGGGGATACCTGAAGCTTTCTTT
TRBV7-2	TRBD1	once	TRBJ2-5	CASSLDGTGSETQYF	TGTGCCAGCAGCTTAGACGGGACAGGGTCGGAGACCCAGTACTTC
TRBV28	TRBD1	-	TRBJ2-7	CASSSPTGWYF	TGTGCCAGCAGTAGCCCGACAGGGTGGTACTTC
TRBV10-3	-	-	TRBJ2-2	CAISESGGSNTGELFF	TGTGCCATCAGTGAGTCAGGGGGGTCAAACACCGGGGAGCTGTTTTTT
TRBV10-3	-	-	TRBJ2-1	CAISAAGRGYNEQFF	TGTGCCATCAGTGCGGCAGGGAGGGGGTACAATGAGCAGTTCTTC